One and the same sample provided the 28 T cell receptor beta chains below, sequenced in a study of blood T cell repertoires in COVID-19. Sequencing used immunoSEQ multiplex PCR; TCRdb keeps in-frame clones, though not all of them. Of 210,000 or so clones detected, more than 70% appear once; the ten largest clones hold roughly 2.6%. Material for sequencing was peripheral blood. The receptors shown here come from a woman aged 55-70 years with acute or convalescent COVID-19.

V gene TRBV2 combines with J gene TRBJ1-4; tentatively, D is TRBD1 (5 bases). Germline loops: CDR1 SNHLY, CDR2 FYNNEI. The CDR3 runs 14 residues. The V end was cut by 6 bases, the J end by 3 bases, with 11 bases between. The CDR3 spells CASRGTGPNEKLFF. In DNA, the CDR3 is TGTGCCAGCAGAGGTACAGGACCTAATGAAAAACTGTTTTTT.

The chain has TRBV2 and TRBJ1-5; TRBD1 matches 8 bases. The V gene's germline CDR1 is SNHLY and CDR2 FYNNEI. With V trimmed by 6 bases and J by 3 bases, 7 bases remained unmatched. The CDR3 contains 15 residues. The CDR3 bases are TGTGCCAGCAGCTCGACAGGGGTTAACAATCAGCCCCAGCATTTT. Translation: CASSSTGVNNQPQHF.

This clone was recorded once. V usage is TRBV30 and J usage is TRBJ2-2; TRBD1 aligns across 8 bases. The CDR3 length is 15 residues. V shed 4 bases and J 1 base; nucleotides not matched to a gene: 5. Per germline, CDR1 GTSNPN and CDR2 SVGIG (reference sequence). The CDR3 DNA is TGTGCCTGGAACAACAGGGGGTTGAACACCGGGGAGCTGTTTTTT. Protein product: CAWNNRGLNTGELFF.

The CDR3 spells CASSQDAGINYGYTF. CDR3 nucleotide sequence: TGTGCCAGCAGCCAAGATGCGGGGATCAACTATGGCTACACCTTC. The chain employs TRBV3-1 (or the pseudogene TRBV3-2) and TRBJ1-2; D gene uncertain. This CDR3 spans 15 amino acids. Trimming left V 0 bases short and J 2 bases short, with 10 bases between. The germline gives CDR1 LGHDT, CDR2 YNNKEL (reference sequence).

CDR3 DNA: TGTGCCAGCAGTGAAAAGAGCGGGGGGACTAGCACAGATACGCAGTATTTT. It codes for CASSEKSGGTSTDTQYF. This sequence joins TRBV6-1 and TRBJ2-3; 9 positions agree with TRBD2. Germline V gene data show CDR1 as MNHNS and CDR2 as SASEGT. V lost 2 bases, J lost 0 bases, and 6 bases stayed unmatched. The CDR3 has 17 amino acids.

CDR3 protein: CASSRKHGELFF. DNA of the CDR3: TGTGCCAGCAGCCGAAAGCATGGGGAGCTGTTTTTT. The chain recombines TRBV11-3 with TRBJ2-2; D not certain. Germline V gene sequence: CDR1 SGHNT, CDR2 YENEEA. With 5 bases removed from V and 8 bases from J, the gap between germline ends came to 9 bases. The CDR3 consists of 12 residues. The full variable domain, in which reference TRBV11-3 and TRBJ2-2 provide the parts outside the CDR3, is EAGVVQSPRYKIIEKKQPVAFWCNPISGHNTLYWYLQNLGQGPELLIRYENEEAVDDSQLPKDRFSAERLKGVDSTLKIQPAELGDSAVYLCASSRKHGELFFGEGSRLTVL.

The V and J genes are TRBV4-2 and TRBJ1-2, with a tentative D call TRBD1 (6 bases). Germline V CDR1 and CDR2: LGHNA, YNFKEQ. The CDR3 is 15 residues long. V shed 3 bases and J shed 3 bases, with 14 bases lying between them. CDR3: CASSQDYREDYGYTF. The CDR3, as DNA: TGTGCCAGCAGCCAGGATTACAGGGAAGACTATGGCTACACCTTC.

This chain links TRBV10-3 with TRBJ2-5; 10 nucleotides align to TRBD2. Trimming removed 2 bases from V and 4 bases from J; junction bases left unmatched: 4. Germline loops: CDR1 ENHRY, CDR2 SYGVKD. The CDR3 has 15 residues. DNA for the CDR3: TGTGCCATCAGTGAGGATCTAGCGGGAGTAGAGACCCAGTACTTC. Its protein is CAISEDLAGVETQYF.

This chain connects TRBV19 to TRBJ2-7; 7 bases align to TRBD1. The CDR3 sequence is 15 residues long. V shed 3 bases, J shed 1 base, and the junction held 6 bases outside the gene matches. Germline CDR1 and CDR2: LNHDA and SQIVND (reference sequence). The CDR3 here is CASSIPRGTSYEQYF. CDR3 nucleotides: TGTGCCAGTAGTATCCCCAGGGGGACATCCTACGAGCAGTACTTC. Full variable domain (remainder filled in from reference TRBV19 and TRBJ2-7): DGGITQSPKYLFRKEGQNVTLSCEQNLNHDAMYWYRQDPGQGLRLIYYSQIVNDFQKGDIAEGYSVSREKKESFPLTVTSAQKNPTAFYLCASSIPRGTSYEQYFGPGTRLTVT.

V and J are TRBV15 and TRBJ2-7, with TRBD1 matching 7 bases. Germline V gene sequence: CDR1 LNHNV, CDR2 YYDKDF (reference sequence). This CDR3 region has 14 residues. The V and J ends lost 1 base and 2 bases, in that order; junction bases with no gene match: 2. Here the CDR3 DNA reads TGTGCCACCAGCAGAGGGGACAGAACCTACGAGCAGTACTTC. It specifies CATSRGDRTYEQYF.

The rearrangement links TRBV28 to TRBJ1-2, with D maybe TRBD1 (5 bases). The CDR3 runs to 17 residues. Per germline, CDR1 MDHEN and CDR2 SYDVKM. Trimming removed 3 bases at V and 0 bases at J, with 17 bases between. DNA for the CDR3: TGTGCCAGCAGTTTCACAAGGCTTTTAGGGGCTAACTATGGCTACACCTTC. Translation: CASSFTRLLGANYGYTF.

V and J are TRBV11-2 and TRBJ1-1; D may be TRBD1 (5 bases). The CDR3 extends over 14 amino acids. Trimming shortened V by 4 bases and J by 1 base, and 10 bases separated the two germline ends. Per the germline V gene, CDR1 is SGHAT and CDR2 is FQNNGV. The CDR3 sequence: CASSSGLENTEAFF. CDR3 in DNA: TGTGCCAGCAGCTCGGGACTTGAGAACACTGAAGCTTTCTTT.

The chain has TRBV3-1 (or the pseudogene TRBV3-2) and TRBJ1-4, with 7 bases matching TRBD1. From germline, CDR1 is LGHDT and CDR2 YNNKEL (reference sequence). V was clipped by 5 bases and J by 0 bases; unmatched bases: 6. The CDR3 consists of 16 residues. DNA for the CDR3: TGTGCCAGCAGCGAAGGGACAGAAGCAACTAATGAAAAACTGTTTTTT. Amino acids: CASSEGTEATNEKLFF.

The rearrangement links TRBV28 to TRBJ2-4, with 7 positions matching TRBD1. Germline V lookup: CDR1 MDHEN, CDR2 SYDVKM. This CDR3 contains 14 residues. V trimming: 5 bases; J trimming: 8 bases; junction bases outside the gene matches: 9. The CDR3, as DNA: TGTGCCAGCAGTGACCGACAGGGAGTAGACATTCAGTACTTC. Protein sequence: CASSDRQGVDIQYF.

This clone was observed a few times. The genes are TRBV5-1 and TRBJ1-1, with 7 bases aligning to TRBD1. This CDR3 is 13 amino acids long. CDR1 and CDR2 (germline): SGHRS, YFSETQ. V was pared by 4 bases and J by 6 bases, with 6 bases of the junction left unmatched. CDR3 bases: TGCGCCAGCAGCATGGACAGGTTCGCTGAAGCTTTCTTT. This translates into CASSMDRFAEAFF. Using reference TRBV5-1 and TRBJ1-1 for the parts outside the CDR3, the full variable domain is KAGVTQTPRYLIKTRGQQVTLSCSPISGHRSVSWYQQTPGQGLQFLFEYFSETQRNKGNFPGRFSGRQFSNSRSEMNVSTLELGDSALYLCASSMDRFAEAFFGQGTRLTVV.

The chain has TRBV14 and TRBJ1-3, with D tentatively TRBD1 (5 bases). The V and J ends lost 5 bases and 0 bases respectively, with 11 bases between them. The germline V gene has CDR1 SGHDN and CDR2 FVKESK. This CDR3 region has 15 residues. The CDR3 protein is CASSSGTYSGNTIYF. As DNA, the CDR3 is TGTGCCAGCAGCAGCGGGACTTACTCTGGAAACACCATATATTTT.

V gene TRBV6-4 combines with J gene TRBJ2-3, with D hard to call. The CDR3 sequence is 14 residues long. The V gene's germline CDR1 is MRHNA and CDR2 SNTAGT. Trimming removed 3 bases from V and 4 bases from J, with 11 bases in between. The CDR3 protein is CASSESQVADTQYF. The CDR3 coding sequence is TGTGCCAGCAGTGAGTCCCAGGTTGCAGATACGCAGTATTTT.

The chain couples TRBV6-5 to TRBJ2-5; tentative D call: TRBD2 (6 bases). V was clipped by 10 bases and J by 5 bases, with 23 bases between them. This CDR3 has 15 amino acids. Looked up from germline, CDR1 is MNHEY and CDR2 is SVGAGI. DNA for the CDR3: TGTGCCACCACTCGGGGGAAGCCCCTAGGTGAGACCCAGTACTTC. Protein sequence: CATTRGKPLGETQYF.

This clone was seen a handful of times. V and J are TRBV19 and TRBJ1-3, with 8 bases fitting TRBD1. The length of the CDR3 is 18 residues. J was trimmed by 2 bases and V by 1 base; bases with no gene match: 10. Germline loops: CDR1 LNHDA, CDR2 SQIVND (reference sequence). CDR3 region: CASSIGDRRRIAGNTIYF. CDR3 in DNA: TGTGCCAGTAGTATAGGGGACAGGCGGCGGATAGCTGGAAACACCATATATTTT.

The CDR3 sequence: CASQTTNEKLFF. The DNA of the CDR3 is TGTGCCAGCCAAACAACTAATGAAAAACTGTTTTTT. The chain joins TRBV28 to TRBJ1-4; unclear D gene. Germline loops: CDR1 MDHEN, CDR2 SYDVKM. The CDR3 totals 12 residues. Trimming took off 8 bases at V and 0 bases at J, with 4 bases between the two ends.

This chain links TRBV30 with TRBJ1-4; tentative D call: TRBD1 (5 bases). The CDR3 spans 17 residues. Germline CDR1 is GTSNPN and CDR2 is SVGIG (reference sequence). V lost 2 bases to trimming and J lost 4 bases, with 20 bases between them. In nucleotides, the CDR3 is TGTGCCTGGAGTCCGGGTGTGGTCGGGGGTTTTAATGAAAAACTGTTTTTT. It encodes CAWSPGVVGGFNEKLFF.

The chain is built from TRBV6-2 or TRBV6-3 and TRBJ1-3; D ambiguous. V dropped 5 bases and J dropped 3 bases, with 5 bases sitting between them. CDR3 length equals 12 residues. Germline-derived CDR1 and CDR2 are MNHEY and SVGEGT. The CDR3 DNA reads as TGTGCCAGCAGTCGACTTGGAAACACCATATATTTT. This codes for CASSRLGNTIYF.

V usage is TRBV7-2 and J usage is TRBJ1-2, with TRBD1 matching over 7 bases. Germline values: CDR1 SGHTA, CDR2 FQGNSA. This CDR3 has 15 amino acids. Losses at the gene ends were 3 bases for V and 7 bases for J; bases not matched to a gene: 11. CDR3 in DNA: TGTGCCAGCAGCTTCTCACAGGGGAAAGGGGGTGGCTACACCTTC. This sequence encodes CASSFSQGKGGGYTF.

The chain joins TRBV9 to TRBJ1-6, with D unclear. The germline CDR1 and CDR2 sequences are SGDLS and YYNGEE. The V gene lost 0 bases and the J gene lost 8 bases, with 6 bases spanning the gap. The CDR3 runs 13 residues. The CDR3 DNA sequence: TGTGCCAGCAGCGTAGGCAGTTATTCACCCCTCCACTTT. Translated: CASSVGSYSPLHF.

The J gene is TRBJ2-5, the V gene TRBV5-1, with 7 bases identical to TRBD2. Germline loops: CDR1 SGHRS, CDR2 YFSETQ. V was pared by 2 bases and J by 1 base, with 8 bases of the junction left unmatched. CDR3 size: 16 residues. Here the CDR3 DNA reads TGCGCCAGCAGCTTATCCCCAGCGGGGATCCAAGAGACCCAGTACTTC. Translating gives CASSLSPAGIQETQYF. The full variable domain, in which reference TRBV5-1 and TRBJ2-5 provide the parts outside the CDR3, is KAGVTQTPRYLIKTRGQQVTLSCSPISGHRSVSWYQQTPGQGLQFLFEYFSETQRNKGNFPGRFSGRQFSNSRSEMNVSTLELGDSALYLCASSLSPAGIQETQYFGPGTRLLVL.

CDR3 bases: TGCGCCAGCAGCTTGGCGGGAGAGGGGTATACGCAGTATTTT. Translation gives CASSLAGEGYTQYF. This chain joins TRBV5-1 and TRBJ2-3, with D tentatively TRBD2 (6 bases). Deletions cut 0 bases from V and 7 bases from J, with 12 bases between. This CDR3 contains 14 residues. Germline CDR1 and CDR2: SGHRS and YFSETQ.

V is TRBV28 and J is TRBJ1-6; D gene uncertain. V was shortened by 5 bases and J by 9 bases, with 11 bases between the two germline ends. Germline V CDR1 and CDR2: MDHEN, SYDVKM. The CDR3 is 13 amino acids. The CDR3 bases are TGTGCCAGCAGTCCTCACGGTAGTTCACCCCTCCACTTT. Amino acid sequence: CASSPHGSSPLHF.

The J gene is TRBJ1-1, the V gene TRBV5-1; D is perhaps TRBD1 (6 bases). Germline loops: CDR1 SGHRS, CDR2 YFSETQ. The CDR3 length is 11 residues. V lost 7 bases to trimming and J lost 11 bases, with 15 bases between them. The CDR3 DNA reads as TGCGCCAGCGGGCAGGGGCCGGGGGCTTTCTTT. It specifies CASGQGPGAFF.